One sample yielded the 32 T cell receptor beta chains listed below, sequenced in a study of cytomegalovirus exposure and HLA in healthy donors. The PCR was carried out with 60 Vbeta primers and 13 Jbeta primers. TCRdb keeps only in-frame clones here, not all; method: immunoSEQ multiplex PCR. Recorded for this sample: 150,000 to 250,000 clones. The specimen sequenced was PBMCs. All receptors come from a boy under 18 in good health and CMV-seronegative.

This chain links TRBV19 with TRBJ1-2; D is perhaps TRBD1 (6 bases). V gave up 5 bases and J gave up 2 bases, with 18 bases separating them. This CDR3 has 16 amino acids. Per the germline V gene, CDR1 is LNHDA and CDR2 is SQIVND (reference sequence). CDR3 sequence (DNA): TGTGCCAGTAGTGTCTTCCCGGGACAAACCAACTATGGCTACACCTTC. The encoded protein is CASSVFPGQTNYGYTF.

The V and J genes are TRBV19 and TRBJ1-1, with D tentatively TRBD1 (6 bases). Germline V CDR1 and CDR2: LNHDA, SQIVND (reference sequence). Trimming took off 5 bases at V and 3 bases at J, with 10 bases between the two ends. This CDR3 spans 13 amino acids. CDR3 in amino acids: CASSADSHTEAFF. CDR3 coding DNA: TGTGCCAGTAGTGCGGACAGCCACACTGAAGCTTTCTTT. Looking up the rest from reference TRBV19 and TRBJ1-1 gives the full variable domain: DGGITQSPKYLFRKEGQNVTLSCEQNLNHDAMYWYRQDPGQGLRLIYYSQIVNDFQKGDIAEGYSVSREKKESFPLTVTSAQKNPTAFYLCASSADSHTEAFFGQGTRLTVV.

Here the CDR3 DNA reads TGTGCCAGCTTTGGTCCCCGGGGGGGAAAACTGTTTTTT. This gives the protein CASFGPRGGKLFF. The chain links TRBV2 to TRBJ1-4; possibly TRBD1 for D (5 bases). The CDR3 extends over 13 amino acids. Trimming took off 8 bases at V and 10 bases at J, with 17 bases between the two ends. Germline V gene data show CDR1 as SNHLY and CDR2 as FYNNEI.

The J gene is TRBJ1-1, the V gene TRBV30; no clear D gene. CDR1 and CDR2 (germline): GTSNPN, SVGIG (reference sequence). The length of the CDR3 is 11 residues. Trimming stripped 6 bases from V and 8 bases from J, with 13 bases between. As DNA, the CDR3 is TGTGCCTGCGACGTAAGCGCGGAAGCTTTCTTT. Its protein product is CACDVSAEAFF.

The chain uses TRBV6-1 and TRBJ2-1; no definite D call. This CDR3 region has 16 residues. Trimming cost V 2 bases and J 4 bases, with 15 bases left between them. Germline CDR1 and CDR2: MNHNS and SASEGT. CDR3: CASSELARRKYNEQFF. The CDR3 coding sequence is TGTGCCAGCAGTGAATTGGCCAGAAGAAAGTACAATGAGCAGTTCTTC.

The V and J genes are TRBV11-3 and TRBJ2-5, with unresolved D. V was cut by 2 bases and J by 2 bases, with 12 bases left in between. This CDR3 is 15 amino acids long. Germline loops: CDR1 SGHNT, CDR2 YENEEA. CDR3 nucleotide sequence: TGTGCCAGCAGCTTACGAGGTGTAGCTCAAGAGACCCAGTACTTC. The encoded protein is CASSLRGVAQETQYF.

The rearrangement uses TRBV5-4 and TRBJ2-7, with TRBD2 identical over 9 bases. The V segment lost 5 bases and the J segment 0 bases; nucleotides outside the gene matches: 3. The CDR3 has 14 residues. In germline, CDR1 is SGHNT, CDR2 YYREEE (reference sequence). CDR3 sequence reads: CASSLAGVSYEQYF. CDR3 in DNA: TGTGCCAGCAGTTTAGCGGGGGTCTCCTACGAGCAGTACTTC. Looking up the rest from reference TRBV5-4 and TRBJ2-7 gives the full variable domain: ETGVTQSPTHLIKTRGQQVTLRCSSQSGHNTVSWYQQALGQGPQFIFQYYREEENGRGNFPPRFSGLQFPNYSSELNVNALELDDSALYLCASSLAGVSYEQYFGPGTRLTVT.

The chain employs TRBV5-4 and TRBJ2-1, with a tentative D call TRBD2 (5 bases). This CDR3 contains 14 residues. The V end was cut by 0 bases, the J end by 7 bases, with 11 bases between. Per the germline V gene, CDR1 is SGHNT and CDR2 is YYREEE (reference sequence). CDR3 sequence: CASSLEEGSNEQFF. In DNA, the CDR3 is TGTGCCAGCAGCTTGGAAGAGGGTTCGAATGAGCAGTTCTTC. The entire variable domain, with the rest obtained from reference TRBV5-4 and TRBJ2-1, is as follows: ETGVTQSPTHLIKTRGQQVTLRCSSQSGHNTVSWYQQALGQGPQFIFQYYREEENGRGNFPPRFSGLQFPNYSSELNVNALELDDSALYLCASSLEEGSNEQFFGPGTRLTVL.

This chain connects TRBV5-1 to TRBJ2-5; 7 bases align to TRBD1. Germline V gene data show CDR1 as SGHRS and CDR2 as YFSETQ. This CDR3 spans 14 amino acids. V shed 3 bases, J shed 11 bases, and the junction held 13 bases outside the gene matches. The CDR3 region is CASSSGTALTGQYF. DNA of the CDR3: TGCGCCAGCAGCTCCGGGACAGCCCTTACGGGGCAGTACTTC.

This rearrangement joins TRBV4-1 to TRBJ1-1; D is perhaps TRBD1 (6 bases). The CDR3 is 17 amino acids. CDR1 MGHRA and CDR2 YSYEKL come from the germline V gene. Trimming took off 3 bases at V and 4 bases at J, with 21 bases between the two ends. CDR3 residues: CASSHGRGGQPGTEAFF. CDR3 nucleotide sequence: TGCGCCAGCAGCCACGGTCGCGGGGGACAACCGGGCACTGAAGCTTTCTTT.

The chain employs TRBV6-1 and TRBJ1-1; no clear D. Trimming took off 4 bases at V and 2 bases at J, with 11 bases between the two ends. The CDR3 contains 14 residues. The germline V gene encodes CDR1 MNHNS and CDR2 SASEGT. CDR3 DNA sequence: TGTGCCAGCAGTGTTAGCGGGTTCAACACTGAAGCTTTCTTT. Encoded protein: CASSVSGFNTEAFF.

The V gene is TRBV4-1, the J gene TRBJ1-1; D gene uncertain. The CDR3 runs to 14 residues. Germline values: CDR1 MGHRA, CDR2 YSYEKL. The germline V and J ends were trimmed by 0 bases and 4 bases, with 9 bases remaining between them. DNA for the CDR3: TGCGCCAGCAGCCAAGATGGAGTGACCACTGAAGCTTTCTTT. The encoded protein is CASSQDGVTTEAFF.

The V call is TRBV7-3, the J call TRBJ1-1; D unresolved. The CDR3 has 13 amino acids. Trimming stripped 5 bases from V and 2 bases from J, with 9 bases between. CDR1 and CDR2 from the germline V gene are SGHTA and FQGTGA. CDR3 nucleotide sequence: TGTGCCAGCAGCAGTACATACAACACTGAAGCTTTCTTT. Translation: CASSSTYNTEAFF.

The rearrangement links TRBV7-3 to TRBJ1-1; the D is unclear. Per germline, CDR1 SGHTA and CDR2 FQGTGA. V lost 3 bases to trimming and J lost 2 bases, with 10 bases between them. The CDR3 is 14 residues long. The CDR3 region is CASSFSGPNTEAFF. The DNA of the CDR3 is TGTGCCAGCAGCTTTTCTGGGCCTAACACTGAAGCTTTCTTT. The full variable domain, in which reference TRBV7-3 and TRBJ1-1 provide the parts outside the CDR3, is GAGVSQTPSNKVTEKGKYVELRCDPISGHTALYWYRQSLGQGPEFLIYFQGTGAADDSGLPNDRFFAVRPEGSVSTLKIQRTERGDSAVYLCASSFSGPNTEAFFGQGTRLTVV.

The chain is built from TRBV4-1 and TRBJ2-7; D possibly corresponds to TRBD1 (6 bases). Germline loops: CDR1 MGHRA, CDR2 YSYEKL. V was cut by 6 bases and J by 2 bases, with 17 bases left in between. The CDR3 sequence is 15 residues long. The CDR3 sequence: CASRVFVAGAYEQYF. As DNA, the CDR3 is TGCGCCAGCAGGGTCTTTGTGGCAGGGGCCTACGAGCAGTACTTC.

The CDR3 here is CASTGTPGNTIYF. In nucleotides, the CDR3 is TGCGCCAGCACCGGGACACCCGGAAACACCATATATTTT. The chain employs TRBV5-1 and TRBJ1-3; possibly TRBD1 for D (6 bases). CDR3 size: 13 residues. The germline V gene encodes CDR1 SGHRS and CDR2 YFSETQ. Trimming shortened V by 6 bases and J by 4 bases, and 11 bases separated the two germline ends. The whole variable domain, remainder taken from reference TRBV5-1 and TRBJ1-3, is KAGVTQTPRYLIKTRGQQVTLSCSPISGHRSVSWYQQTPGQGLQFLFEYFSETQRNKGNFPGRFSGRQFSNSRSEMNVSTLELGDSALYLCASTGTPGNTIYFGEGSWLTVV.

CDR3 DNA sequence: TGTGCCAGCAGCTTATCTCGCAATCAGCCCCAGCATTTT. Translating gives CASSLSRNQPQHF. The chain recombines TRBV7-2 with TRBJ1-5; D gene unclear. The germline V gene has CDR1 SGHTA and CDR2 FQGNSA. Trimming removed 2 bases at V and 2 bases at J, with 4 bases between. The CDR3 runs to 13 residues.

The chain links TRBV30 to TRBJ2-7; tentative D call: TRBD2 (5 bases). Looked up from germline, CDR1 is GTSNPN and CDR2 is SVGIG (reference sequence). The CDR3 length is 12 residues. Trimming left V 3 bases short and J 9 bases short, with 15 bases between. As DNA, the CDR3 is TGTGCCTGGAGCCCAACAGAAGCGGTGCAGTACTTC. As protein: CAWSPTEAVQYF.

The chain recombines TRBV7-6 with TRBJ2-1; 12 bases agree with TRBD2. Trimming at V came to 2 bases and at J to 5 bases, leaving 4 bases not matched to a gene. The germline V gene has CDR1 SGHVS and CDR2 FNYEAQ. CDR3 length equals 16 residues. The CDR3 DNA reads TGTGCCAGCAGCTTACCTAGCGGGGGGGTCCACAATGAGCAGTTCTTC. Amino acid sequence: CASSLPSGGVHNEQFF.

The chain combines TRBV19 with TRBJ1-1; no definite D call. V was clipped by 0 bases and J by 0 bases, with 17 bases between them. Germline V gene data show CDR1 as LNHDA and CDR2 as SQIVND (reference sequence). The CDR3 is made up of 18 amino acids. The CDR3 spells CASSIDPSRSNLNTEAFF. CDR3 nucleotide sequence: TGTGCCAGTAGTATAGACCCCTCGCGTAGCAACCTGAACACTGAAGCTTTCTTT.

V gene TRBV12-5 combines with J gene TRBJ2-1, with D perhaps TRBD1 (6 bases). In germline, CDR1 is LGHNT, CDR2 FRNRAP. There are 15 residues in the CDR3. V lost 1 base and J lost 2, with 9 bases in between. The CDR3 nucleotides read TGTGCTAGTGGTTTGGGGACAGAAACCTACAATGAGCAGTTCTTC. This sequence encodes CASGLGTETYNEQFF.

This chain connects TRBV28 to TRBJ1-1, with a weak D call TRBD1 (6 bases). The CDR3 is 13 amino acids. Trimming stripped 7 bases from V and 7 bases from J, with 16 bases between. Germline V gene lookup returns CDR1 MDHEN and CDR2 SYDVKM. Here the CDR3 reads CASTSQGPLEAFF. The CDR3 DNA sequence: TGTGCCAGCACCTCCCAGGGGCCACTTGAAGCTTTCTTT.

The chain joins TRBV30 to TRBJ2-5; D possibly corresponds to TRBD1 (5 bases). Germline assignment: CDR1 GTSNPN and CDR2 SVGIG (reference sequence). Trimming removed 1 base from V and 5 bases from J, with 11 bases in between. The CDR3 is 13 residues long. The CDR3 reads CAWSEAGRETQYF. The CDR3 DNA reads TGTGCCTGGAGTGAGGCAGGGCGGGAGACCCAGTACTTC.

The V gene is TRBV18, the J gene TRBJ1-1, with D hard to call. Trimming removed 6 bases from V and 3 bases from J, with 11 bases in between. CDR1 and CDR2 from the germline V gene are KGHSH and LQKENI. The CDR3 contains 13 residues. This CDR3 is CASSSTRDTEAFF. CDR3 bases: TGTGCCAGCTCGTCGACCCGGGACACTGAAGCTTTCTTT.

The CDR3 protein is CASSRAPTGELEKLFF. CDR3 bases: TGTGCCAGCAGCAGGGCCCCTACAGGGGAGTTGGAAAAACTGTTTTTT. This chain connects TRBV21-1 to TRBJ1-4; no DNA check was done on the table's D call, TRBD1. TRBV21-1 is a pseudogene segment. The CDR3 runs to 16 residues.

This rearrangement joins TRBV7-9 to TRBJ1-2, with TRBD1 as a possible D gene (5 bases). CDR3 size: 14 residues. V lost 2 bases and J lost 1, with 8 bases in between. CDR1 and CDR2 from the germline V gene are SEHNR and FQNEAQ (reference sequence). CDR3 bases: TGTGCCAGCAGCTTACAGCAGGGTAACTATGGCTACACCTTC. Translated, it gives CASSLQQGNYGYTF.

The chain uses TRBV27 and TRBJ2-2; D is perhaps TRBD2 (6 bases). The CDR3 length is 13 residues. CDR1 is MNHEY, CDR2 SMNVEV, per germline (reference sequence). Between the trimmed V and J ends, which lost 10 bases and 7 bases, there was a span of 16 bases. The DNA of the CDR3 is TGTGCCACCTCCCGGGGGTATGGCGGGGAGCTGTTTTTT. Amino acids: CATSRGYGGELFF.

The chain has TRBV5-1 and TRBJ2-3; TRBD2 is a possible D gene (6 bases). Germline CDR1 and CDR2: SGHRS and YFSETQ. The V end lost 5 bases, the J end lost 0 bases, and 13 bases lay between the germline ends. The CDR3 runs to 15 residues. The CDR3 bases are TGCGCCAGCAGTCTGCGGGGTTCTAGCACAGATACGCAGTATTTT. This gives the protein CASSLRGSSTDTQYF.

V usage is TRBV9 and J usage is TRBJ2-3; D gene ambiguous. The CDR3 is 14 residues long. The germline V gene has CDR1 SGDLS and CDR2 YYNGEE. V was cut by 7 bases and J by 2 bases, with 14 bases left in between. Written as DNA, the CDR3 is TGTGCCAGCCAGGTTGGCCCGATCACAGATACGCAGTATTTT. It encodes CASQVGPITDTQYF.

The chain recombines TRBV29-1 with TRBJ2-7; the match to TRBD2 covers 7 bases. Per germline, CDR1 SQVTM and CDR2 ANQGSEA. V lost 4 bases, J lost 5 bases, and 11 bases stayed unmatched. The CDR3 extends over 14 amino acids. The CDR3 coding sequence is TGCAGCGTTGGCCAGCGGGGCCGGGCTGACGAGCAGTACTTC. This codes for CSVGQRGRADEQYF.

V usage is TRBV15 and J usage is TRBJ1-6, with D possibly matching TRBD1 (6 bases). The germline V and J ends were trimmed by 7 bases and 7 bases, with 17 bases remaining between them. Germline V gene data show CDR1 as LNHNV and CDR2 as YYDKDF (reference sequence). The CDR3 is 15 amino acids. CDR3 bases: TGTGCCACCACCAAAGGGGGGGGTGTGAATTCACCCCTCCACTTT. Its protein product is CATTKGGGVNSPLHF.

The chain links TRBV19 to TRBJ2-6, with 9 bases matching TRBD1. This CDR3 has 17 amino acids. Germline CDR1 reads LNHDA; CDR2 reads SQIVND (reference sequence). Losses at the gene ends were 5 bases for V and 2 bases for J; bases not matched to a gene: 7. CDR3 region: CASSPGQGKAGANVLTF. CDR3 bases: TGTGCCAGTAGTCCTGGACAGGGGAAGGCTGGGGCCAACGTCCTGACTTTC.